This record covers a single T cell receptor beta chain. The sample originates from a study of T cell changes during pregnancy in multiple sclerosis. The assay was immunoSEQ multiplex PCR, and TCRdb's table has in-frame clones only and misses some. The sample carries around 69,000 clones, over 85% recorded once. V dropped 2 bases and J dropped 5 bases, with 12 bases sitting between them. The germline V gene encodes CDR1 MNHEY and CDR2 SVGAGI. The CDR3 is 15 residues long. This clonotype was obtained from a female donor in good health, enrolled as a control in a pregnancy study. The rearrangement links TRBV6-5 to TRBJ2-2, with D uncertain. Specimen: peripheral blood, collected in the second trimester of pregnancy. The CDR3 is CASSYGTRRTGELFF. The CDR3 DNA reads TGTGCCAGCAGTTACGGAACGAGGAGAACCGGGGAGCTGTTTTTT.